A selection of T cell receptor beta chains follows, all from one sample in a study of patients and donors after allogeneic stem cell transplantation. From the RT-PCR reads, TCRdb called clonotypes with MiXCR, one entry per CDR3 protein. The sample carries hundreds of thousands of distinct CDR3 sequences, approximately 16% recorded once. Sequencing was done on a sample of blood, either unsorted or a sorted T cell fraction (not recorded which). The receptors shown here come from a human donor who was either an allogeneic HSCT recipient or a stem cell or donor lymphocyte infusion donor (not recorded which). It is not recorded whose cells these are; they may come from a transplant donor. Each CDR3 is given with its conserved first and last residue. A D gene is named only where the DNA matches it firmly. Not all rows give a size; the values are once, few, many and, for expanded clones, a class.

- 13 few TRBJ2-7 TRBV6-6 TGTGCCACCCGGTCAGGCGACCTCTACGAGCAGTACTTC CATRSGDLYEQYF
TRBD1 14 many TRBJ2-5 TRBV5-1 TGCGCCAGCAGCTCCGGACAGGGAAAAGAGACCCAGTACTTC CASSSGQGKETQYF
- 12 few TRBJ2-7 TRBV2 TGTGCCAGCAGATCGACAGAGATACAGCAGTACTTC CASRSTEIQQYF
TRBD2 14 - TRBJ2-1 TRBV6-1 TGTGCCAGCAGAAACCGGCTAGCGGACAATGAGCAGTTCTTC CASRNRLADNEQFF
- 15 - TRBJ1-5 TRBV15 TGTGCCACCAGCGAAAATCGGGTTAGCAATCAGCCCCAGCATTTT CATSENRVSNQPQHF
TRBD2 15 - TRBJ2-1 TRBV6-2/TRBV6-3 TGTGCCAGCAGACCCGGGGGGAAAGGGTACAATGAGCAGTTCTTC CASRPGGKGYNEQFF
- 15 - TRBJ2-1 TRBV7-3 TGTGCCAGCAGCCCTGGCCCGAGGGCGAACAATGAGCAGTTCTTC CASSPGPRANNEQFF
- 14 few TRBJ2-2 TRBV5-1 TGCGCCAGCAAGGAACTTGCGAACACCGGGGAGCTGTTTTTT CASKELANTGELFF
TRBD1 16 - TRBJ2-1 TRBV9 TGTGCCAGCAGCGTAGGTCGGGGACAGTTATACAATGAGCAGTTCTTC CASSVGRGQLYNEQFF
TRBD2 16 few TRBJ2-3 TRBV27 TGTGCCAGCAGTTTCCCGAGCGGGAGGGGACTTGATACGCAGTATTTT CASSFPSGRGLDTQYF
- 16 few TRBJ2-1 TRBV5-1 TGCGCCAGCAGCTTGGGCTCTCTAGCGATCTACAATGAGCAGTTCTTC CASSLGSLAIYNEQFF
- 13 - TRBJ2-5 TRBV7-3 TGTGCCAGCAGGAGGAGTCGGCAAGAGACCCAGTACTTC CASRRSRQETQYF
- 13 - TRBJ1-1 TRBV6-2/TRBV6-3 TGTGCCAGCAGCCAAACAGGGAAAACTGAAGCTTTCTTT CASSQTGKTEAFF
- 14 - TRBJ1-5 TRBV7-9 TGTGCCAGCAGCCCCAAGGCAGTTAATCAGCCCCAGCATTTT CASSPKAVNQPQHF
TRBD2 17 - TRBJ2-1 TRBV4-2 TGTGCCAGCAGCCAAGCGATCTTAGCGGGCCTATACAATGAGCAGTTCTTC CASSQAILAGLYNEQFF
- 14 few TRBJ1-5 TRBV7-9 TGTGCCAGCAGCCCGCATTCAGGGAATCAGCCCCAGCATTTT CASSPHSGNQPQHF
- 13 - TRBJ2-1 TRBV10-3 TGTGCCATTCTTAAGAATGTGGACAATGAGCAGTTCTTC CAILKNVDNEQFF
TRBD1 16 few TRBJ1-1 TRBV7-6 TGTGCCAGCAGCTCCCAGACAGGGACCATGAACACTGAAGCTTTCTTT CASSSQTGTMNTEAFF
- 15 - TRBJ1-1 TRBV7-2 TGTGCCAGCAGCTTAGGGGCCTACAGGGCAACTGAAGCTTTCTTT CASSLGAYRATEAFF
- 14 - TRBJ1-4 TRBV5-1 TGCGCCAGCAGCTCCGGGACAACCCATGAAAAACTGTTTTTT CASSSGTTHEKLFF
- 11 - TRBJ2-7 TRBV29-1 TGCAGCGTTGGCAGAACCTACGAGCAGTACTTC CSVGRTYEQYF
- 16 - TRBJ1-1 TRBV15 TGTGCCACCAGCAGAGATATCCGGAGCTTCGGGACTGAAGCTTTCTTT CATSRDIRSFGTEAFF
- 16 many TRBJ2-5 TRBV5-1 TGCGCCAGCAGCCCTGCCTCCGGGACCGTGAAAGAGACCCAGTACTTC CASSPASGTVKETQYF
TRBD2 20 few TRBJ2-3 TRBV3-1 TGTGCCAGCAGCCGCAGCCGGGGACTAGCGGGGGGGCATGACACAGATACGCAGTATTTT CASSRSRGLAGGHDTDTQYF
TRBD2 16 few TRBJ2-1 TRBV20-1 TGCAGTGCTAGGCTACCGGGACTAGCGGGACACAATGAGCAGTTCTTC CSARLPGLAGHNEQFF
- 15 few TRBJ2-2 TRBV5-6 TGTGCCAGCAGCTTATTAACACTTGGTCCCGGGGAGCTGTTTTTT CASSLLTLGPGELFF
- 14 - TRBJ2-5 TRBV24-1 TGTGCCACTCTTATAGGGGTGCTTCAAGAGACCCAGTACTTC CATLIGVLQETQYF
- 15 many TRBJ1-2 TRBV5-1 TGCGCCAGCAGCTCCGGGACAACATCGGGCTATGGCTACACCTTC CASSSGTTSGYGYTF
- 15 few TRBJ2-6 TRBV12-3/TRBV12-4 TGTGCCAGCAGCCTGAGCCGGACATTAGCTAACGTCCTGACTTTC CASSLSRTLANVLTF
- 13 few TRBJ2-7 TRBV29-1 TGCAGCGTTTGGAGGGGGGACCCCTACGAGCAGTACTTC CSVWRGDPYEQYF
TRBD1 13 few TRBJ1-1 TRBV29-1 TGCAGCGTTGGGACAGGACTGAACACTGAAGCTTTCTTT CSVGTGLNTEAFF
TRBD1 17 - TRBJ2-7 TRBV19 TGTGCCAGTAGTATATCTACCGGGACAGGGGTCCTCTACGAGCAGTACTTC CASSISTGTGVLYEQYF
- 15 few TRBJ2-5 TRBV19 TGTGCCAGTAGTTCTTCTTGGGGATTCGGGGAGACCCAGTACTTC CASSSSWGFGETQYF
- 12 - TRBJ1-2 TRBV6-2/TRBV6-3 TGTGCCAGCAGTCCACGGACAGTCGGCTACACCTTC CASSPRTVGYTF
TRBD1 19 - TRBJ1-5 TRBV4-2 TGTGCCAGCAGCCAAGGCGGCTGGACAGGGCCTTCTTACAATCAGCCCCAGCATTTT CASSQGGWTGPSYNQPQHF
- 18 few TRBJ1-2 TRBV3-1 TGTGCCAGCAGCCAGGTCATAGGTTGGGGGTCGATTAACTATGGCTACACCTTC CASSQVIGWGSINYGYTF
- 16 few TRBJ2-7 TRBV6-1 TGTGCCAGCAGCGTTACAGGGCCTCCCCAATCCTACGAGCAGTACTTC CASSVTGPPQSYEQYF
- 18 - TRBJ2-5 TRBV5-5 TGTGCCAGCAGCTCTAGGGTTCTTCTTGGGCCGGACCAAGAGACCCAGTACTTC CASSSRVLLGPDQETQYF
TRBD1 14 - TRBJ1-2 TRBV6-1 TGTGCCAGCCAGGCCTGGGACAGGACTTATGGCTACACCTTC CASQAWDRTYGYTF
TRBD1 15 - TRBJ2-7 TRBV29-1 TGCAGCGCTCGGACAGGGAGCAAACGAGGATACGAGCAGTACTTC CSARTGSKRGYEQYF